This is a list of T cell receptor beta chains from one sample in a study of T cells in Graves' hyperthyroidism and ophthalmopathy. TCRdb fed the multiplex PCR reads into MiXCR, producing one record per CDR3 protein. The sample carries 130,000 or so distinct CDR3 sequences, approximately 20% recorded once. The sequenced sample was blood. The origin of the receptors is a woman in her 50s with Graves' hyperthyroidism that later progressed to Graves' ophthalmopathy. CDR3s leave out the opening cysteine and the closing phenylalanine or tryptophan.

TRBV12-3/TRBV12-4	TRBJ2-5	ASSPRRETQY
TRBV5-1	TRBJ2-7	ASSLGTVYEQY
TRBV2	TRBJ1-5	ASTNDRGSNQPQH
TRBV5-1	TRBJ2-1	ASSGTSGRGYNEQF
TRBV3-1	TRBJ1-1	ASSQTNTEAF
TRBV11-2	TRBJ2-7	ASSLELISYEQY
TRBV20-1	TRBJ1-6	SARATGIGNSPLH
TRBV10-1	TRBJ2-1	ASSYVVYNEQF
TRBV7-3	TRBJ2-3	ASSSRLAERTDTQY
TRBV4-1	TRBJ1-1	ASSPLGRSNTEAF
TRBV19	TRBJ1-5	ASSIGGRGTQPQH
TRBV6-9	TRBJ2-7	ASSYPGQGGGEQY
TRBV6-2/TRBV6-3	TRBJ1-5	ASRGTGAAWESNQPQH
TRBV4-1	TRBJ1-1	ASRTGGTEAF
TRBV24-1	TRBJ2-3	ATSDGVTGHTDTQY
TRBV19	TRBJ2-1	ASSTDSYNEQF
TRBV11-1	TRBJ2-1	ASSSVGQGYNEQF
TRBV28	TRBJ1-4	ANEGQGVIRRKLF
TRBV4-1	TRBJ1-2	ASSHPREGVSYGYT
TRBV6-1	TRBJ2-7	ASTGLSYEQY
TRBV29-1	TRBJ2-7	SVVPGSTEQY